Included here is one T cell receptor beta chain sequence, with context. Original analysis: Scientists estimated how many nucleated cells there were by amplifying reference gene primers. The table came from immunoSEQ multiplex PCR; TCRdb's copy has only in-frame clones and leaves some out. That table gives V, J and clone size, and the DNA gave D and trimming. Of about 410,000 clones listed, 70% to 90% are singletons. This specimen belongs to a study of blood T cell repertoires in COVID-19. About the study: Sites in the United States, Italy and Spain provided acute and convalescent COVID-19 samples. PBMCs, B-cell-depleted T cells, or T cells were the source of the cDNA or gDNA that made up the material.

Seattle's enrolled individuals joined amid active infection and were then monitored longitudinally. Per the germline V gene, CDR1 is SGHVS and CDR2 is FNYEAQ. V was cut by 3 bases and J by 5 bases, with 10 bases left in between. CDR3 length: 14 amino acids. The rearrangement joins TRBV7-6 to TRBJ1-4, with a weak D call TRBD1 (6 bases). The receptor comes from a woman aged 35 to 49 with COVID-19, enrolled during active disease. Specimen: peripheral blood. For the CDR3, the DNA is TGTGCCAGCAGCTTGGGAGGGGGAAATGAAAAACTGTTTTTT. Protein sequence: CASSLGGGNEKLFF.